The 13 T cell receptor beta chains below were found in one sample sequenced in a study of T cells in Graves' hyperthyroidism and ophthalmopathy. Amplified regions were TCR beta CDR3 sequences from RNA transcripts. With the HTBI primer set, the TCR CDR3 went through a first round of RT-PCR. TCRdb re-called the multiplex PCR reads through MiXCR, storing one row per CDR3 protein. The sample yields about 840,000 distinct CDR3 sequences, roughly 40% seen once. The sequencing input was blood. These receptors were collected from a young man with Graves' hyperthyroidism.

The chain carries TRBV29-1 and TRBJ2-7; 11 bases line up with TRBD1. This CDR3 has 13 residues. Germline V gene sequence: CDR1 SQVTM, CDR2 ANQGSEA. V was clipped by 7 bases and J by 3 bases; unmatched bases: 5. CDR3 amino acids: CSALGQGVYEQYF. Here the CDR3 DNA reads TGCAGCGCCCTGGGACAGGGGGTCTACGAGCAGTACTTC.

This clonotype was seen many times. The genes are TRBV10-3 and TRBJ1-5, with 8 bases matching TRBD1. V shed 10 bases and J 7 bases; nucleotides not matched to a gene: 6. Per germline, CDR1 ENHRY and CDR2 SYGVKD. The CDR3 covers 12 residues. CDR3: CASAGGGQPQHF. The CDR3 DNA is TGTGCCAGCGCAGGGGGCGGGCAGCCCCAGCATTTT.

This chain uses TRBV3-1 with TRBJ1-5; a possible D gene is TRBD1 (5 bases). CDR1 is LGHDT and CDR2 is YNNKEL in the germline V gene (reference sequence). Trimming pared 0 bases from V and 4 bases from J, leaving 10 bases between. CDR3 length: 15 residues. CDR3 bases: TGTGCCAGCAGCCAAGAGTTCGGGGGAAATCAGCCCCAGCATTTT. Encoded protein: CASSQEFGGNQPQHF.

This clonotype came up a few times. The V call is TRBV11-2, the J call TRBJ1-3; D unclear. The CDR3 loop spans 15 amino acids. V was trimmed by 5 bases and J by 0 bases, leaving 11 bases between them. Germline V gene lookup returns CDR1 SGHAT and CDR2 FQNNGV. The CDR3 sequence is CASSPLGHSGNTIYF. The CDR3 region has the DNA TGTGCCAGCAGCCCCCTGGGCCACTCTGGAAACACCATATATTTT.

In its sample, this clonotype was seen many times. This chain's CDR3 is CASTIQGAGGYTF. For the CDR3, the DNA is TGTGCCAGCACGATTCAGGGGGCAGGTGGCTACACCTTC. V and J are TRBV5-5 and TRBJ1-2, with TRBD1 matching 8 bases. Germline V gives CDR1 SGHKS, CDR2 YYEKEE (reference sequence). With 6 bases clipped from V and 7 bases from J, the junction kept 8 bases outside the gene matches. This CDR3 comprises 13 residues.

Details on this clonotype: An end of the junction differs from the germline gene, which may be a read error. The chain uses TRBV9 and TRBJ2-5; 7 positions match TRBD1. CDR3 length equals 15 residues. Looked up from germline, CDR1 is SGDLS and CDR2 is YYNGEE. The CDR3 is CASTISGQNQETRYF. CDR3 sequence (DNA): TGTGCCAGCACCATATCGGGACAGAACCAAGAGACCCGGTACTTC. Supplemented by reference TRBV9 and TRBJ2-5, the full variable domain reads DSGVTQTPKHLITATGQRVTLRCSPRSGDLSVYWYQQSLDQGLQFLIQYYNGEERAKGNILERFSAQQFPDLHSELNLSSLELGDSALYFCASTISGQNQETRYFGPGTRLLVL.

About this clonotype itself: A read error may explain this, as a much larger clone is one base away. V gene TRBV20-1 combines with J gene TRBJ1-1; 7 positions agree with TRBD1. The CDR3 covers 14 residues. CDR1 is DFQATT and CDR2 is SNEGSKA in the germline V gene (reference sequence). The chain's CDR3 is CSARDAQGSTDAFF. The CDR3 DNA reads TGCAGTGCTAGAGACGCACAGGGGAGCACTGACGCTTTCTTT.

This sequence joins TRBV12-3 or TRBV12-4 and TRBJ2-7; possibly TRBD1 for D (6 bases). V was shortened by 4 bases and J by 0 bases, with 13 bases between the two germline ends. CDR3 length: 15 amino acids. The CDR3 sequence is CASSSNRAPSYEQYF. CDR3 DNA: TGTGCCAGCAGTTCGAACAGGGCCCCCTCCTACGAGCAGTACTTC.

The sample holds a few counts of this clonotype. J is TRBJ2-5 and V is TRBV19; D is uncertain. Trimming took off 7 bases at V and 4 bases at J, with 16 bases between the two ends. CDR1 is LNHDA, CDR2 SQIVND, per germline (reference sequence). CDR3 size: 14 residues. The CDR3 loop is CASNEGRLGETQYF. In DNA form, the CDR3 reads TGTGCCAGTAACGAAGGACGACTGGGAGAGACCCAGTACTTC.

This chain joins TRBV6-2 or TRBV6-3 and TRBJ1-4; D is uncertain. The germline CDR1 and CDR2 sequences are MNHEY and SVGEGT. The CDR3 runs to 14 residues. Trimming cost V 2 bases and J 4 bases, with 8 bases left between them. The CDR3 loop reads CASSYGLDNEKLFF. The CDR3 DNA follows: TGTGCCAGCAGTTACGGTCTTGATAATGAAAAACTGTTTTTT.

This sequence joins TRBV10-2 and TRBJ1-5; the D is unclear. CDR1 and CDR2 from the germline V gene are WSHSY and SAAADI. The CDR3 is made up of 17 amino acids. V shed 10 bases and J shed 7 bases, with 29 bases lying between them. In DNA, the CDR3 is TGCGCCACCAAGGAGCGGGGTCTCAACACCGGAGACCAGCCCCAGCATTTT. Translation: CATKERGLNTGDQPQHF.

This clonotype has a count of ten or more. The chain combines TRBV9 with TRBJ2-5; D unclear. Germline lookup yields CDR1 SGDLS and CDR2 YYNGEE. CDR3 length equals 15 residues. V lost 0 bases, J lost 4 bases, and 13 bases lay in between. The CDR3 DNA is TGTGCCAGCAGCGTAGGAGTGGTCGACCGAGAGACCCAGTACTTC. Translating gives CASSVGVVDRETQYF.

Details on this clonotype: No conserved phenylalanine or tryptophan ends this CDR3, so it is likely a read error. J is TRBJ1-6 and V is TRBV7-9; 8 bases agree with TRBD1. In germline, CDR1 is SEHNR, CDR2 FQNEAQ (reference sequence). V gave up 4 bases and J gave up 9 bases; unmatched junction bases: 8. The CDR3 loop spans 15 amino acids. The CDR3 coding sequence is TGTGCCAGCAGCTCTGACAGGGGCGGAGGTTCACCCCTCCACCTT. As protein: CASSSDRGGGSPLHL.